This is a list of T cell receptor beta chains from one sample in a study of blood T cell repertoires in COVID-19. Produced via immunoSEQ multiplex PCR; TCRdb's table is partial and in-frame only. The sample lists around 100,000 clones; roughly 81% were seen once. Sequenced input: peripheral blood. These receptors were taken from an elderly man with COVID-19, enrolled during active disease. The CDR3 runs from the conserved cysteine through the conserved F or W. The D gene is left open where the match is weak. Not all rows give a size; the values are once, few, many and, for expanded clones, a class.

D: .; J: TRBJ2-7; V: TRBV18; size: few; DNA: TGTGCCAGCTCACCAGGGGCAGGGGCCCACGAGCAGTACTTC; CDR3: CASSPGAGAHEQYF
D: TRBD1; J: TRBJ2-2; V: TRBV6-5; size: .; DNA: TGTGCCAGCAGTTGGGGACAGGGGGCTTTCGGGGAGCTGTTTTTT; CDR3: CASSWGQGAFGELFF
D: .; J: TRBJ1-2; V: TRBV5-6; size: .; DNA: TGTGCCAGCAGCTTGGATCCGGGGTATTATGGCTACACCTTC; CDR3: CASSLDPGYYGYTF
D: .; J: TRBJ2-1; V: TRBV28; size: .; DNA: TGTGCCAGCAGGAATGGAGGGCCGGACAATGAGCAGTTCTTC; CDR3: CASRNGGPDNEQFF
D: .; J: TRBJ2-1; V: TRBV7-8; size: once; DNA: TGTGCCAGCAGCTTATCGTATAGTGAGCAGTTCTTC; CDR3: CASSLSYSEQFF
D: .; J: TRBJ1-2; V: TRBV5-1; size: .; DNA: TGCGCCAGCAGCTTGGCCTCGGACAGACTAACTAGTGACTATGGCTACACCTTC; CDR3: CASSLASDRLTSDYGYTF
D: TRBD2; J: TRBJ2-3; V: TRBV4-1; size: .; DNA: TGCGCCAGCAGCCAAATAGCGGGAGGCCAAAGGGATACGCAGTATTTT; CDR3: CASSQIAGGQRDTQYF
D: .; J: TRBJ2-2; V: TRBV29-1; size: .; DNA: TGCAGCGGGGGACAGAACACCGGGGAGCTGTTTTTT; CDR3: CSGGQNTGELFF
D: TRBD1; J: TRBJ2-7; V: TRBV18; size: .; DNA: TGTGCCAGCTCAGACAGGGGCGCCTACGAGCAGTACTTC; CDR3: CASSDRGAYEQYF
D: .; J: TRBJ1-4; V: TRBV14; size: .; DNA: TGTGCCAGCAGCCAAGTAGGGTCGACGGGGGAAAAACTGTTTTTT; CDR3: CASSQVGSTGEKLFF
D: .; J: TRBJ2-3; V: TRBV3-1/TRBV3-2; size: .; DNA: TGTGCCAGCAGCCAAATCGGACAGAGCACAGATACGCAGTATTTT; CDR3: CASSQIGQSTDTQYF
D: TRBD1; J: TRBJ2-1; V: TRBV6-5; size: .; DNA: TGTGCCAGCAGTTCTTGGACAGGGGAAAATGAGCAGTTCTTC; CDR3: CASSSWTGENEQFF
D: .; J: TRBJ2-3; V: TRBV2; size: once; DNA: TGTGCCAGCAGTGAAGTGGGCCAGGCCCTGACGGATACGCAGTATTTT; CDR3: CASSEVGQALTDTQYF
D: .; J: TRBJ2-1; V: TRBV5-1; size: .; DNA: TGCGCCAGCAGCTGGGGGACAAACTCCTACAATGAGCAGTTCTTC; CDR3: CASSWGTNSYNEQFF
D: TRBD2; J: TRBJ2-5; V: TRBV3-1/TRBV3-2; size: .; DNA: TGTGCCAGCAGCCATACTGGCGGGGGGCCCCAAGAGACCCAGTACTTC; CDR3: CASSHTGGGPQETQYF
D: .; J: TRBJ2-3; V: TRBV11-3; size: once; DNA: TGTGCCAGCAGCCCGATGGGGCAGACAAGCACAGATACGCAGTATTTT; CDR3: CASSPMGQTSTDTQYF
D: TRBD2; J: TRBJ2-2; V: TRBV4-3; size: .; DNA: TGCGCCAGCAGCCAAGATGCGGGAGGGAGTGACACCGGGGAGCTGTTTTTT; CDR3: CASSQDAGGSDTGELFF
D: TRBD1; J: TRBJ2-7; V: TRBV14; size: .; DNA: TGTGCCAGCAGCCACTTCGACAGGGGGCCCCTAGAGCAGTACTTC; CDR3: CASSHFDRGPLEQYF
D: TRBD1; J: TRBJ2-3; V: TRBV18; size: .; DNA: TGTGCCAGCTCACCGAAGGGACAGGGGGCAGATACGCAGTATTTT; CDR3: CASSPKGQGADTQYF
D: TRBD1; J: TRBJ1-6; V: TRBV3-1/TRBV3-2; size: few; DNA: TGTGCCAGCAGCCGGACCGGGACAGGGAGTTCACCCCTCCACTTT; CDR3: CASSRTGTGSSPLHF
D: .; J: TRBJ1-2; V: TRBV27; size: .; DNA: TGTGCCAGCAGAGGGGCTCAGGACTATGGCTACACCTTC; CDR3: CASRGAQDYGYTF
D: TRBD1; J: TRBJ1-2; V: TRBV11-2; size: .; DNA: TGTGCCAGCAGCTTATTGGGACAGGTCTATGGCTACACCTTC; CDR3: CASSLLGQVYGYTF
D: .; J: TRBJ2-1; V: TRBV9; size: .; DNA: TGTGCCAGCAGCGTAGGAGGAATAGACTACAATGAGCAGTTCTTC; CDR3: CASSVGGIDYNEQFF
D: .; J: TRBJ1-1; V: TRBV14; size: .; DNA: TGTGCCAGCAGCCAGGCGGGATACAGGAACACTGAAGCTTTCTTT; CDR3: CASSQAGYRNTEAFF
D: TRBD1; J: TRBJ1-1; V: TRBV7-9; size: .; DNA: TGTGCCAGCAGCTTAGACAGGGGGCTTGGAATGTACACTGAAGCTTTCTTT; CDR3: CASSLDRGLGMYTEAFF
D: TRBD1; J: TRBJ2-7; V: TRBV27; size: .; DNA: TGTGCCAGCAGCCTCAGCCGGACGGGGACAGGTATACCCTACGAGCAGTACTTC; CDR3: CASSLSRTGTGIPYEQYF
D: TRBD2; J: TRBJ2-4; V: TRBV10-3; size: .; DNA: TGTGCCTCAACGCCCGGAGGGACTAGCGGTAAAAACATTCAGTACTTC; CDR3: CASTPGGTSGKNIQYF
D: TRBD1; J: TRBJ2-2; V: TRBV4-1; size: .; DNA: TGCGCCAGCAGCCAAGTCACAGGGGGAACAAGGAGCACCGGGGAGCTGTTTTTT; CDR3: CASSQVTGGTRSTGELFF
D: .; J: TRBJ2-1; V: TRBV7-9; size: .; DNA: TGTGCCAGCAGCTCCCGGGGAGTGAGTAACAATGAGCAGTTCTTC; CDR3: CASSSRGVSNNEQFF
D: .; J: TRBJ1-5; V: TRBV6-6; size: .; DNA: TGTGCCAGCAGTCCGGGGGATCAGCCCCAGCATTTT; CDR3: CASSPGDQPQHF
D: .; J: TRBJ2-5; V: TRBV19; size: .; DNA: TGTGCCAGTAGCCAAGATAGCTATGGAGGGCCGTCGGAGACCCAGTACTTC; CDR3: CASSQDSYGGPSETQYF
D: TRBD2; J: TRBJ2-3; V: TRBV29-1; size: .; DNA: TGCAGCGTTGAAGTAATCTCGACTAGCGGGAGGGGCACAGATACGCAGTATTTT; CDR3: CSVEVISTSGRGTDTQYF
D: .; J: TRBJ1-4; V: TRBV2; size: .; DNA: TGTGCCAGCAGCGAAGTAAGGGTTGGAGGTGAAAAACTGTTTTTT; CDR3: CASSEVRVGGEKLFF